The 23 T cell receptor beta chains below all came from one sample that was sequenced in a study of T-cell memory formation after mild COVID-19. From the 5' RACE reads, TCRdb called clonotypes with MiXCR, one entry per CDR3 protein. The sample holds about 270,000 distinct CDR3 sequences, about 16% seen once. Input material: PBMCs or a T cell subset sorted from them (not recorded which). These receptors were collected from a man younger than 35 who had mild COVID-19 (a few samples of this study predate the infection). Cell type and time point are not known.

This clonotype was seen more than once but under ten times. This chain joins TRBV27 and TRBJ2-1, with TRBD2 matching 8 bases. Germline V gene lookup returns CDR1 MNHEY and CDR2 SMNVEV (reference sequence). The V and J ends lost 3 bases and 2 bases, in that order; junction bases with no gene match: 6. This CDR3 is 16 amino acids long. CDR3 sequence (DNA): TGTGCCAGCAGTTTGGGGGTAGCGGGACCCTACAATGAGCAGTTCTTC. It specifies CASSLGVAGPYNEQFF.

The sample holds many counts of this clonotype. The rearrangement joins TRBV5-1 to TRBJ2-1; TRBD1 or TRBD2 may be the D gene (5 bases each). The CDR3 contains 14 residues. From germline, CDR1 is SGHRS and CDR2 YFSETQ. Trimming left V 4 bases short and J 5 bases short, with 13 bases between. The CDR3 region is CASSLPGRNNEQFF. The CDR3 DNA follows: TGCGCCAGCAGCCTGCCGGGACGGAACAATGAGCAGTTCTTC. The entire variable domain, with the rest obtained from reference TRBV5-1 and TRBJ2-1, is as follows: KAGVTQTPRYLIKTRGQQVTLSCSPISGHRSVSWYQQTPGQGLQFLFEYFSETQRNKGNFPGRFSGRQFSNSRSEMNVSTLELGDSALYLCASSLPGRNNEQFFGPGTRLTVL.

This clonotype was picked up a small number of times. V usage is TRBV27 and J usage is TRBJ2-2; 10 bases align to TRBD2. The CDR3 contains 16 residues. With V trimmed by 3 bases and J by 7 bases, 8 bases remained unmatched. Germline V lookup: CDR1 MNHEY, CDR2 SMNVEV (reference sequence). In DNA form, the CDR3 reads TGTGCCAGCAGTTTTACTAGCGGGGTCGTTAACGGGGAGCTGTTTTTT. Amino acid sequence: CASSFTSGVVNGELFF.

The J gene is TRBJ2-1, the V gene TRBV5-1; 8 bases map to TRBD2. Trimming cost V 4 bases and J 0 bases; bases outside gene matches: 3. Germline lookup yields CDR1 SGHRS and CDR2 YFSETQ. The CDR3 runs to 15 residues. The CDR3 region has the DNA TGCGCCAGCAGCGGCGGGGGGACCTCCTACAATGAGCAGTTCTTC. This encodes CASSGGGTSYNEQFF.

A few counts support this clonotype. The chain joins TRBV2 to TRBJ2-2; D is possibly TRBD2 (6 bases). Germline V gene lookup returns CDR1 SNHLY and CDR2 FYNNEI. V lost 8 bases, J lost 7 bases, and 11 bases lay in between. CDR3 length equals 12 residues. The CDR3 nucleotides read TGTGCCAGCTTAAGCGGGTACGGGGAGCTGTTTTTT. As protein: CASLSGYGELFF.

This clonotype was observed a handful of times. The chain joins TRBV5-1 to TRBJ1-1; 7 nucleotides agree with TRBD1. The V gene's germline CDR1 is SGHRS and CDR2 YFSETQ. V lost 7 bases and J lost 4; bases outside the gene matches: 7. CDR3 length: 13 amino acids. The DNA of the CDR3 is TGCGCCAGCGAGCAGGGGGGGGGCACTGAAGCTTTCTTT. It specifies CASEQGGGTEAFF.

This clonotype has just a few counts. This chain links TRBV7-6 with TRBJ2-7; D is unclear. The germline gives CDR1 SGHVS, CDR2 FNYEAQ. The CDR3 sequence is 13 residues long. The ends were cut back, 1 base at V and 4 bases at J, with 8 bases in the middle. Written as DNA, the CDR3 is TGTGCCAGCAGCTTAGGCAGCACTTACGAGCAGTACGTC. Protein: CASSLGSTYEQYV.

This clonotype came up a few times. The CDR3 reads CASSLAGSTGELFF. The DNA of the CDR3 is TGTGCCAGCAGCTTAGCGGGGTCCACCGGGGAGCTGTTTTTT. J is TRBJ2-2 and V is TRBV7-9; D gene ambiguous. Trimming stripped 0 bases from V and 4 bases from J, with 6 bases between. The CDR3 runs 14 residues. The germline CDR1 and CDR2 sequences are SEHNR and FQNEAQ (reference sequence). Based on the CDR3 plus reference TRBV7-9 and TRBJ2-2, the full variable domain is DTGVSQNPRHKITKRGQNVTFRCDPISEHNRLYWYRQTLGQGPEFLTYFQNEAQLEKSRLLSDRFSAERPKGSFSTLEIQRTEQGDSAMYLCASSLAGSTGELFFGEGSRLTVL.

The V and J genes are TRBV6-5 and TRBJ2-1; no clear D gene. This CDR3 has 12 residues. Germline V gives CDR1 MNHEY, CDR2 SVGAGI. V was clipped by 2 bases and J by 13 bases, with 12 bases between them. CDR3 region: CASSYGRDSQFF. CDR3 DNA: TGTGCCAGCAGTTACGGGCGAGACTCACAGTTCTTC.

The rearrangement uses TRBV6-6 and TRBJ1-5, with D possibly matching TRBD1 (6 bases). Trimming pared 7 bases from V and 7 bases from J, leaving 14 bases between. Per the germline V gene, CDR1 is MNHNY and CDR2 is SVGAGI (reference sequence). The CDR3 consists of 13 residues. CDR3 nucleotides: TGTGCCAGCAAGATGGGGGGCGGGCAGCCCCAGCATTTT. It encodes CASKMGGGQPQHF.

This clonotype was seen many times. The chain joins TRBV7-9 to TRBJ1-5; D is unclear. From germline, CDR1 is SEHNR and CDR2 FQNEAQ (reference sequence). The ends were cut back, 6 bases at V and 4 bases at J, with 7 bases in the middle. This CDR3 contains 12 residues. The CDR3 is CASSTGNQPQHF. CDR3 in DNA: TGTGCCAGCAGTACCGGTAATCAGCCCCAGCATTTT.

This clonotype has more than one count but fewer than ten. The gene calls are TRBV3-1 and TRBJ2-7; D is unclear. Germline V gene data show CDR1 as LGHDT and CDR2 as YNNKEL (reference sequence). The CDR3 runs 12 residues. Trimming shortened V by 0 bases and J by 4 bases, and 4 bases separated the two germline ends. The CDR3 here is CASSQEEYEQYF. CDR3 coding DNA: TGTGCCAGCAGCCAAGAGGAATACGAGCAGTACTTC.

The sample holds a few counts of this clonotype. This chain joins TRBV10-3 and TRBJ1-2; 7 bases line up with TRBD1. This CDR3 spans 11 amino acids. Germline V CDR1 and CDR2: ENHRY, SYGVKD. The junction had 3 bases not matched to a gene; V was cut back by 10 bases and J by 4 bases. The CDR3 DNA reads TGTGCCACGACAGGGTTCTATGGCTACACCTTC. It translates to CATTGFYGYTF.

This clonotype has only a few counts. The chain recombines TRBV18 with TRBJ1-6, with TRBD1 as a possible D gene (5 bases). Germline CDR1 reads KGHSH; CDR2 reads LQKENI. This CDR3 comprises 14 residues. The V gene lost 2 bases and the J gene lost 9 bases, with 11 bases spanning the gap. The CDR3 region is CASSPSREGSPLHF. The CDR3 coding sequence is TGTGCCAGCTCACCATCCAGGGAAGGTTCACCCCTCCACTTT.

V is TRBV5-1 and J is TRBJ1-1, with D tentatively TRBD1 (6 bases). Germline assignment: CDR1 SGHRS and CDR2 YFSETQ. CDR3 length: 15 residues. The ends were cut back, 6 bases at V and 0 bases at J, with 15 bases in the middle. The CDR3 DNA is TGCGCCAGCACCCCACAGGGTTTGGTGAACACTGAAGCTTTCTTT. Translated, it gives CASTPQGLVNTEAFF.

Many counts were recorded for this clonotype. The chain links TRBV20-1 to TRBJ2-5, with D possibly matching TRBD2 (6 bases). V gave up 4 bases and J gave up 5 bases, with 8 bases separating them. Germline-derived CDR1 and CDR2 are DFQATT and SNEGSKA (reference sequence). CDR3 size: 11 residues. This chain's CDR3 is CSATGRETQYF. The CDR3 DNA reads TGCAGTGCTACGGGGAGGGAGACCCAGTACTTC.

The chain is built from TRBV5-6 and TRBJ2-5; D remains ambiguous. Germline values: CDR1 SGHDT, CDR2 YYEEEE. CDR3 length: 15 residues. V was cut by 4 bases and J by 1 base, with 14 bases left in between. This CDR3 reads CASSLPSWAQETQYF. In nucleotides, the CDR3 is TGTGCCAGCAGCCTACCCAGTTGGGCCCAAGAGACCCAGTACTTC.

This clonotype was counted between two and nine times. The chain carries TRBV5-4 and TRBJ1-1, with 8 bases lining up with TRBD1. Germline assignment: CDR1 SGHNT and CDR2 YYREEE (reference sequence). The CDR3 is made up of 14 amino acids. J gave up 5 bases and V 4 bases, and 7 bases lay outside the gene matches. This CDR3 is CASSADRGKTEAFF. The CDR3 coding sequence is TGTGCCAGCAGCGCAGACAGGGGAAAGACTGAAGCTTTCTTT.

This clonotype was seen only a few times. The J gene is TRBJ2-1, the V gene TRBV28; possibly TRBD2 for D (6 bases). Trimming took 6 bases from V and 8 from J, leaving 17 bases between them. There are 14 residues in the CDR3. Germline CDR1 MDHEN, CDR2 SYDVKM. The CDR3 region has the DNA TGTGCCAGCAGAGACTACGGCGGGAAGGATGAGCAGTTCTTC. It encodes CASRDYGGKDEQFF. The full variable domain, completed using reference TRBV28 and TRBJ2-1, is DVKVTQSSRYLVKRTGEKVFLECVQDMDHENMFWYRQDPGLGLRLIYFSYDVKMKEKGDIPEGYSVSREKKERFSLILESASTNQTSMYLCASRDYGGKDEQFFGPGTRLTVL.

This chain connects TRBV4-1 to TRBJ2-2; tentative D call: TRBD2 (6 bases). The CDR3 covers 18 residues. V was trimmed by 0 bases and J by 4 bases, leaving 18 bases between them. Germline lookup yields CDR1 MGHRA and CDR2 YSYEKL. The chain's CDR3 is CASSQDPWSGGSTGELFF. CDR3 nucleotide sequence: TGCGCCAGCAGCCAAGATCCTTGGTCCGGAGGGAGCACCGGGGAGCTGTTTTTT.

This clonotype has just a few counts. V gene TRBV6-5 combines with J gene TRBJ2-1; unclear D gene. Between the trimmed V and J ends, which lost 2 bases and 10 bases, there was a span of 6 bases. Germline CDR1 reads MNHEY; CDR2 reads SVGAGI. The CDR3 is 11 residues long. Here the CDR3 DNA reads TGTGCCAGCAGTTACGGGGTGGAGCAGTTCTTC. Protein: CASSYGVEQFF.

V gene TRBV15 combines with J gene TRBJ2-7, with D tentatively TRBD2 (6 bases). V was trimmed by 1 base and J by 7 bases, leaving 11 bases between them. The germline CDR1 and CDR2 sequences are LNHNV and YYDKDF (reference sequence). The CDR3 is 13 amino acids. The CDR3 DNA follows: TGTGCCACCAGCAGAGTAGGGGCGGGGGAGCAGTACGTC. Encoded protein: CATSRVGAGEQYV.

The V and J genes are TRBV5-1 and TRBJ2-3; D not resolved. The CDR3 consists of 14 residues. V was trimmed by 4 bases and J by 0 bases, leaving 9 bases between them. Per germline, CDR1 SGHRS and CDR2 YFSETQ. CDR3 in amino acids: CASSTDPSTDTQYF. The CDR3 nucleotides read TGCGCCAGCAGCACCGACCCCAGCACAGATACGCAGTATTTT. Full variable domain (remainder filled in from reference TRBV5-1 and TRBJ2-3): KAGVTQTPRYLIKTRGQQVTLSCSPISGHRSVSWYQQTPGQGLQFLFEYFSETQRNKGNFPGRFSGRQFSNSRSEMNVSTLELGDSALYLCASSTDPSTDTQYFGPGTRLTVL.